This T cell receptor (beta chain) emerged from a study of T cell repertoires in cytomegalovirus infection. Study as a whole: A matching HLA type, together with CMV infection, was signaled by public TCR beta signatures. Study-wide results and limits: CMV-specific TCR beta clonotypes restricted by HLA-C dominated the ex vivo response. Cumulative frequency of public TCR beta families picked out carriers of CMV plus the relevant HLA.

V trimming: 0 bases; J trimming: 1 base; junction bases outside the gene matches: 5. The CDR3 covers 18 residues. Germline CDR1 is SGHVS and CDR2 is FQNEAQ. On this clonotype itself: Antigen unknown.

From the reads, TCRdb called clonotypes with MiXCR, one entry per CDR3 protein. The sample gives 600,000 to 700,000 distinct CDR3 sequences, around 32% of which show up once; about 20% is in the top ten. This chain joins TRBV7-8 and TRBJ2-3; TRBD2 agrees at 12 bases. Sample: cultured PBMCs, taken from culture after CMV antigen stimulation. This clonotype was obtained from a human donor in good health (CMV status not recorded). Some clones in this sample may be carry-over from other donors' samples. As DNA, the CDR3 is TGTGCCAGCAGCTTAGCCCTAGCGGGGGGGCGAGGCACAGATACGCAGTATTTT. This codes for CASSLALAGGRGTDTQYF.